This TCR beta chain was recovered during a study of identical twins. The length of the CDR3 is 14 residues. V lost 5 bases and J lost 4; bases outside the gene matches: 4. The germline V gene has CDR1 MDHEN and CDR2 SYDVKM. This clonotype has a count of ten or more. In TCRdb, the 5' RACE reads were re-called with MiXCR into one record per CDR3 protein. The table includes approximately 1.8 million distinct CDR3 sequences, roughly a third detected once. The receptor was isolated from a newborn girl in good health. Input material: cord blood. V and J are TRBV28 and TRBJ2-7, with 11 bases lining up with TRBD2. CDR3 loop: CASSLAGGEYEQYF. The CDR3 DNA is TGTGCCAGCAGTCTAGCGGGAGGCGAGTACGAGCAGTACTTC.